This T cell receptor beta chain was recovered during a study of blood T cell repertoires in COVID-19. TCRdb's copy holds only in-frame clones and misses some; the assay was immunoSEQ multiplex PCR. Among 150,000 to 200,000 clones, less than 90% were seen once, and the ten largest hold approximately 11%. The germline CDR1 and CDR2 sequences are MNHNS and SASEGT. The CDR3 consists of 11 residues. Unmatched junction bases numbered 5, after V lost 6 bases and J lost 14 bases. The rearrangement links TRBV6-1 to TRBJ2-5; 11 positions match TRBD1. What was sequenced was peripheral blood. The sequence derives from a woman in her fifties or sixties with COVID-19, enrolled during active disease. DNA for the CDR3: TGTGCCAGCAGCACGGGACAGGGGGGATACTTC. Translated: CASSTGQGGYF.